Listed below are T cell receptor beta chains from one sample, sequenced in a study of blood T cell repertoires in COVID-19. TCRdb keeps only in-frame clones here, not all; method: immunoSEQ multiplex PCR. This table has more than 85,000 clones, roughly 80% appearing once. What was sequenced was peripheral blood. The receptors originated from a man older than 75 with active or convalescent COVID-19. CDR3s include the opening cysteine and the closing phenylalanine or tryptophan. The D gene is left open where the match is weak. Clone size is stated in some rows and not others, as once, few, many or a class when expanded.

j_gene,v_gene,d_gene,abundance,CDR3aa,CDR3nt
TRBJ1-6,TRBV7-2,NA,NA,CASQGSYNSPLHF,TGTGCCAGCCAGGGCTCCTATAATTCACCCCTCCACTTT
TRBJ2-7,TRBV30,NA,NA,CAWLRFRDEQYF,TGTGCCTGGTTACGGTTTCGCGACGAGCAGTACTTC
TRBJ2-3,TRBV18,TRBD2,NA,CASSPLAGSTDTQYF,TGTGCCAGCTCACCACTAGCGGGTAGCACAGATACGCAGTATTTT
TRBJ1-1,TRBV23-1,NA,NA,CARNRYEAFF,TGCGCCAGAAACAGATATGAAGCTTTCTTT
TRBJ1-1,TRBV7-9,NA,NA,CASSFGRGLGAFF,TGTGCCAGCAGCTTTGGTAGGGGCTTAGGAGCTTTCTTT
TRBJ2-3,TRBV24-1,NA,NA,CATSGTDRTDTQYF,TGTGCCACCAGTGGGACAGACCGCACAGATACGCAGTATTTT
TRBJ2-5,TRBV10-3,TRBD2,many,CAISPLLTSLLLSGTQYF,TGTGCCATCAGTCCACTCCTGACTAGCCTTCTATTATCGGGGACCCAGTACTTC
TRBJ1-6,TRBV18,NA,NA,CASSPTDKSPLHF,TGTGCCAGCTCACCCACGGACAAGTCACCCCTCCACTTT
TRBJ2-1,TRBV7-7,TRBD2,NA,CASSLGLADSEQFF,TGTGCCAGCAGCTTGGGACTAGCCGACTCCGAGCAGTTCTTC
TRBJ1-2,TRBV5-1,TRBD1,NA,CASSLVGTVQVGYTF,TGCGCCAGCAGCTTAGTCGGGACAGTCCAAGTAGGCTACACCTTC
TRBJ1-2,TRBV5-1,TRBD1,NA,CASSWGGQGDYGYTF,TGCGCCAGCAGCTGGGGCGGACAGGGGGACTATGGCTACACCTTC
TRBJ1-2,TRBV7-9,TRBD1,once,CASSPTTGTDHRWGYTF,TGTGCCAGCAGCCCAACCACCGGGACAGATCATAGGTGGGGCTACACCTTC
TRBJ2-7,TRBV4-3,NA,NA,CASSQGPRQDTEQYF,TGCGCCAGCAGCCAAGGCCCAAGACAGGATACCGAGCAGTACTTC
TRBJ2-3,TRBV4-1,TRBD2,NA,CASSRTSGGAWTDTQYF,TGCGCCAGCAGCCGTACTAGCGGGGGGGCTTGGACAGATACGCAGTATTTT
TRBJ1-1,TRBV11-2,TRBD1,NA,CASSFRRQGGNTEAFF,TGTGCCAGCAGCTTCCGAAGACAGGGGGGTAACACTGAAGCTTTCTTT
TRBJ1-6,TRBV5-1,TRBD1,NA,CASSGEQGAHSPLHF,TGCGCCAGCAGTGGAGAACAGGGGGCCCATTCACCCCTCCACTTT
TRBJ1-3,TRBV5-4,TRBD1,NA,CASSSRDRLSGNTIYF,TGTGCCAGCAGCTCGAGGGACAGGCTCTCTGGAAACACCATATATTTT
TRBJ2-5,TRBV5-5,NA,few,CASSLSFSRETQYF,TGTGCCAGCAGCTTGAGCTTTTCGAGGGAGACCCAGTACTTC
TRBJ2-5,TRBV6-1,NA,NA,CASSDPAAGETQYF,TGTGCCAGCAGTGATCCGGCGGCTGGGGAGACCCAGTACTTC
TRBJ2-1,TRBV9,TRBD2,NA,CASSRAGSEFNEQFF,TGTGCCAGCAGCCGAGCGGGGAGCGAGTTCAATGAGCAGTTCTTC
TRBJ1-1,TRBV13,NA,NA,CASSLGPGVIEAFF,TGTGCCAGCAGCTTAGGCCCCGGGGTCATTGAAGCTTTCTTT
TRBJ2-2,TRBV4-1,NA,NA,CASSQARPKSANTGELFF,TGCGCCAGCAGCCAAGCCAGGCCGAAATCTGCGAACACCGGGGAGCTGTTTTTT
TRBJ2-2,TRBV7-9,TRBD1,NA,CASCFGDRLYTGELFF,TGTGCCAGCTGTTTTGGGGACAGGTTATACACCGGGGAGCTGTTTTTT
TRBJ1-2,TRBV20-1,NA,NA,CSASRGILTTF,TGCAGTGCTAGCAGGGGTATTTTGACCACCTTC
TRBJ1-6,TRBV6-5,TRBD1,NA,CASSKPGQWGSPLHF,TGTGCCAGCAGTAAGCCGGGACAGTGGGGTTCACCCCTCCACTTT
TRBJ1-5,TRBV2,TRBD1,NA,CASSQQGALSNQPQHF,TGTGCCAGCAGTCAACAGGGGGCGCTAAGCAATCAGCCCCAGCATTTT
TRBJ1-1,TRBV3-1/TRBV3-2,NA,NA,CASSQLTGTEAFF,TGTGCCAGCAGCCAACTCACCGGCACTGAAGCTTTCTTT
TRBJ2-5,TRBV7-2,NA,once,CASSLAGRETQYF,TGTGCCAGCAGCTTAGCAGGGAGAGAGACCCAGTACTTC
TRBJ2-5,TRBV27,TRBD2,few,CASSYGGGFQETQYF,TGTGCCAGCAGTTACGGCGGGGGGTTCCAAGAGACCCAGTACTTC
TRBJ1-1,TRBV20-1,NA,NA,CSASQPQGLDTEAFF,TGCAGTGCTAGTCAGCCCCAGGGGTTGGACACTGAAGCTTTCTTT
TRBJ1-2,TRBV10-3,NA,few,CAISESGASGYTF,TGTGCCATCAGTGAGTCTGGGGCCTCTGGCTACACCTTC
TRBJ2-7,TRBV6-2/TRBV6-3,NA,few,CASSYSSGGRKNEQYF,TGTGCCAGCAGTTACTCTTCGGGTGGGAGGAAGAATGAGCAGTACTTC
TRBJ2-3,TRBV7-8,NA,NA,CASSHLGGESTDTQYF,TGTGCCAGCAGCCACCTTGGGGGCGAGAGCACAGATACGCAGTATTTT
TRBJ2-1,TRBV29-1,NA,NA,CSDIGVQAYNEQFF,TGCAGCGACATAGGGGTCCAAGCCTACAATGAGCAGTTCTTC
TRBJ1-2,TRBV18,NA,NA,CASSPSGANYGYTF,TGTGCCAGCTCACCCAGTGGTGCTAACTATGGCTACACCTTC
TRBJ2-3,TRBV5-1,TRBD2,NA,CASSPGLAGKDTQYF,TGCGCCAGCAGCCCCGGACTAGCGGGGAAGGATACGCAGTATTTT
TRBJ1-6,TRBV2,NA,NA,CASSTTGARSSYNSPLHF,TGTGCCAGCAGCACGACAGGAGCCCGAAGCTCCTATAATTCACCCCTCCACTTT
TRBJ1-6,TRBV7-2,NA,once,CASSLRQSNSPLHF,TGTGCCAGCAGCTTACGCCAGTCCAATTCACCCCTCCACTTT
TRBJ1-2,TRBV4-1,TRBD1,NA,CASSHLGQGAVYTF,TGCGCCAGCAGCCACTTAGGACAGGGGGCGGTCTACACCTTC
TRBJ2-7,TRBV6-5,NA,NA,CASIRGQSSYEQYF,TGTGCCAGCATTAGAGGGCAGAGCTCCTACGAGCAGTACTTC
TRBJ1-6,TRBV27,NA,NA,CASSQRGGSPLHF,TGTGCCAGCAGTCAACGGGGGGGTTCACCCCTCCACTTT
TRBJ2-2,TRBV2,NA,once,CASSEVQGNTGELFF,TGTGCCAGCAGTGAAGTCCAGGGGAACACCGGGGAGCTGTTTTTT
TRBJ2-3,TRBV19,TRBD2,NA,CASSMGLAGGFSTDTQYF,TGTGCCAGTAGTATGGGACTAGCGGGGGGCTTTAGCACAGATACGCAGTATTTT
TRBJ1-5,TRBV2,NA,NA,CASSAVSTDQPQHF,TGTGCCAGCAGTGCCGTCTCAACAGATCAGCCCCAGCATTTT
TRBJ1-5,TRBV2,NA,few,CASSEGALNQPQHF,TGTGCCAGCAGTGAAGGGGCCCTCAATCAGCCCCAGCATTTT
TRBJ2-5,TRBV3-1/TRBV3-2,TRBD1,once,CASSQTDRGRETQYF,TGTGCCAGCAGCCAAACGGACAGGGGGAGAGAGACCCAGTACTTC
TRBJ2-7,TRBV6-5,TRBD1,NA,CASSPRTGTYEQYF,TGTGCCAGCAGTCCCCGGACAGGGACCTACGAGCAGTACTTC
TRBJ2-5,TRBV29-1,NA,NA,CSVGAGGIRGETQYF,TGCAGCGTTGGGGCAGGGGGGATTCGAGGAGAGACCCAGTACTTC